This TCR beta chain derives from a study of cytomegalovirus exposure and HLA in healthy donors. The study, taken as a whole, reports: Versus the approximately 670-donor mean, an Asian-associated ancestry cluster reportedly showed fewer N-insertions in a later analysis. Among the CMV-associated chains, three were confirmed in vitro as specific for CMV antigens.

With respect to this clone: Its specificity is unknown.

The CDR3 has 17 residues. V gave up 2 bases and J gave up 3 bases; unmatched junction bases: 12. Per the germline V gene, CDR1 is SGHNT and CDR2 is YYREEE (reference sequence). Everyone who donated was a healthy bone marrow donor. Primers for the PCR totalled 60 Vbeta and 13 Jbeta. The method was immunoSEQ multiplex PCR; TCRdb's version includes in-frame clones alone and lacks a portion of them. This sample's clone table lists 200,000 or so clones. The TCR sequence derives from a boy aged 5-17 years in good health and CMV-seronegative. The material sequenced was PBMCs. J is TRBJ2-3 and V is TRBV5-4, with TRBD1 matching 7 bases. Here the CDR3 DNA reads TGTGCCAGCAGCTTACGAACCGGGACAGTCGGGACAGATACGCAGTATTTT. This gives the protein CASSLRTGTVGTDTQYF.